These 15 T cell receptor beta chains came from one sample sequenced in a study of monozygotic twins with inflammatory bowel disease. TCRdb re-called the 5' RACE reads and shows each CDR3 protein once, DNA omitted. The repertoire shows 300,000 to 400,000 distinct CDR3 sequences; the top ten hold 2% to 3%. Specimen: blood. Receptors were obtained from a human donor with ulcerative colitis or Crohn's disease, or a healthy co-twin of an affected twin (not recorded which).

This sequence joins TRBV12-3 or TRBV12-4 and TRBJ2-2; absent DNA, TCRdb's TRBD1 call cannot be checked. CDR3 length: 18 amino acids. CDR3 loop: CASSFGPGNIVYTGELFF.

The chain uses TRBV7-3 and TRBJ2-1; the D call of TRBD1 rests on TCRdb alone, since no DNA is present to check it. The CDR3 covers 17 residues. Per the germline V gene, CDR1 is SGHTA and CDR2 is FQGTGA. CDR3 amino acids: CASSLNGGAGGWGEQFF.

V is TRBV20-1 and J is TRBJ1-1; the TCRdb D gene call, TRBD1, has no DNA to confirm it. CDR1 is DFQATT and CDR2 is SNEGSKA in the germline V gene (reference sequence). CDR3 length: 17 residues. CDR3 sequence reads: CSARSAQKGTRRAEAFF.

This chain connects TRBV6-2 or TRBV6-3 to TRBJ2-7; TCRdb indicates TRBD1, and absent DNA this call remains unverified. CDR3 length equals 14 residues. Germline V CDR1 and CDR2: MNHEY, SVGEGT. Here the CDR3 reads CASTRPGRSDEQYF.

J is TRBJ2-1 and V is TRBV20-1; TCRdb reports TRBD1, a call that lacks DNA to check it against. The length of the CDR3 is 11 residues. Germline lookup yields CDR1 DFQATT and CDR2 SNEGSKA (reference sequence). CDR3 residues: CSAGGRGEQFF.

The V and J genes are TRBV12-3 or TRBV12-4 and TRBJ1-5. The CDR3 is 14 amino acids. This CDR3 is CASSFDKRYQPQHF.

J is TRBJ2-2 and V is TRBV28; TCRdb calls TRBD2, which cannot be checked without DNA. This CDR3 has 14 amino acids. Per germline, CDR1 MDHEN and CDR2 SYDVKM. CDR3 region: CASRLAGNTGELFF.

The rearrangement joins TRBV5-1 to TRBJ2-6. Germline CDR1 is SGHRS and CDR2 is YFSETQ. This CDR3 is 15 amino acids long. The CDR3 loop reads CASSLSPSGANVLTF. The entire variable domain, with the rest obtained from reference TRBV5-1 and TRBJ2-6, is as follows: KAGVTQTPRYLIKTRGQQVTLSCSPISGHRSVSWYQQTPGQGLQFLFEYFSETQRNKGNFPGRFSGRQFSNSRSEMNVSTLELGDSALYLCASSLSPSGANVLTFGAGSRLTVL.

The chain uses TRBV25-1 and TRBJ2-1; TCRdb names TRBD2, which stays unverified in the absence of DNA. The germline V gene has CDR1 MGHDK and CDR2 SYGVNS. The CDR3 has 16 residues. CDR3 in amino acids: CASSTLLAGGDNEQFF. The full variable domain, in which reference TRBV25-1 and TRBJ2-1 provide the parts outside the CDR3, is EADIYQTPRYLVIGTGKKITLECSQTMGHDKMYWYQQDPGMELHLIHYSYGVNSTEKGDLSSESTVSRIRTEHFPLTLESARPSHTSQYLCASSTLLAGGDNEQFFGPGTRLTVL.

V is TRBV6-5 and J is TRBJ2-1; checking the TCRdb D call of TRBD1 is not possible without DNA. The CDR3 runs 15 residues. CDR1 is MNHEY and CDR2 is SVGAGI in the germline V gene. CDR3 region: CASSYRRSGGDRKFF.

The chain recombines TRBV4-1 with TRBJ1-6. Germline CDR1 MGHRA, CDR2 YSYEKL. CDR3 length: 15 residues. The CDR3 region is CASSQDRGLRSPLHF.

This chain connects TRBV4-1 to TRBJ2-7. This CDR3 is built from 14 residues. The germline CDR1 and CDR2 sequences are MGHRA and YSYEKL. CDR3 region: CASSQGEQFYEQYF.

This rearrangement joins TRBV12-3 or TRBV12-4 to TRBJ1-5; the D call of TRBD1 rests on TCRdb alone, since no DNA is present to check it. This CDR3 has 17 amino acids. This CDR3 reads CASSPGTGRRPGRPQHF.

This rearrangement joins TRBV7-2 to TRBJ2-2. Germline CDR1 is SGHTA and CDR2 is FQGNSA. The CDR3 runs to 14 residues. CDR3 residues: CGTPMDWNTGELFF.

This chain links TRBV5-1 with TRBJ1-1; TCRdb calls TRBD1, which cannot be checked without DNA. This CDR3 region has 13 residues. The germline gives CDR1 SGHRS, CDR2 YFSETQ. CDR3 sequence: CASSLRGHTEAFF.